These 3 T cell receptor beta chains were sequenced from one sample in a study of T cell responses to AZD1222 COVID-19 vaccine. Generated by immunoSEQ multiplex PCR, the TCRdb table keeps only in-frame clones and is missing some. The sample carries around 63,000 clones, 85% recorded once. This specimen was peripheral blood, taken on day 0 of AZD1222 vaccination. The origin of the receptors is an adult in good health.

The chain has TRBV28 and TRBJ1-2; D uncertain. This CDR3 spans 11 amino acids. V lost 3 bases to trimming and J lost 8 bases, with 7 bases between them. Germline V lookup: CDR1 MDHEN, CDR2 SYDVKM. The CDR3 DNA follows: TGTGCCAGCAGTTTGAACGGCGGCTACACCTTC. It codes for CASSLNGGYTF.

This chain connects TRBV11-2 to TRBJ2-1; D call uncertain. Germline assignment: CDR1 SGHAT and CDR2 FQNNGV. The V and J ends lost 1 base and 0 bases respectively, with 10 bases between them. This CDR3 is 16 amino acids long. This CDR3 reads CASSLVGRSSYNEQFF. In nucleotides, the CDR3 is TGTGCCAGCAGCTTAGTTGGGCGAAGCTCCTACAATGAGCAGTTCTTC.

This chain joins TRBV7-2 and TRBJ1-5; D unclear. Per the germline V gene, CDR1 is SGHTA and CDR2 is FQGNSA. The CDR3 is 13 amino acids. Trimming took 4 bases from V and 4 from J, leaving 8 bases between them. The CDR3 here is CASSSHPNQPQHF. The DNA of the CDR3 is TGTGCCAGCAGCTCCCACCCGAATCAGCCCCAGCATTTT.